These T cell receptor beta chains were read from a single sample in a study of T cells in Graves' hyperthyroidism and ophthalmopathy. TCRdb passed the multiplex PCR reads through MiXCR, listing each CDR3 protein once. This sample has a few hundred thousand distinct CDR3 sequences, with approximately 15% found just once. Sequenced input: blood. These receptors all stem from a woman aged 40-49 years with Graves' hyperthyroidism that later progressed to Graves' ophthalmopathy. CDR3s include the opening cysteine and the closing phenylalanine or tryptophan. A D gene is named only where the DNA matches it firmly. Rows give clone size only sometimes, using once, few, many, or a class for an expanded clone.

cdr3_nt: TGTGCCGGCAGTTTATCGATCCTCAACTATGGCTACACCTTC
cdr3_aa: CAGSLSILNYGYTF
v_call: TRBV27
d_call: -
j_call: TRBJ1-2
clone_size: -

cdr3_nt: TGTGCCAGCAGTCCTCACCTGGGACCGAGATCCTACGAGCAGTACTTC
cdr3_aa: CASSPHLGPRSYEQYF
v_call: TRBV28
d_call: -
j_call: TRBJ2-7
clone_size: many

cdr3_nt: TGTGCCAGCAGGCGGGACTTCAGCTATCAGCCCCAGCATTTT
cdr3_aa: CASRRDFSYQPQHF
v_call: TRBV6-1
d_call: -
j_call: TRBJ1-5
clone_size: many

cdr3_nt: TGTGCCAGCAGCCAATGGCCTTATAATTCACCCCTCCACTTT
cdr3_aa: CASSQWPYNSPLHF
v_call: TRBV3-1
d_call: -
j_call: TRBJ1-6
clone_size: many

cdr3_nt: TGTGCCAGCAGCTCCGCTGCTTGGGGCACTGAAGCTTTCTTT
cdr3_aa: CASSSAAWGTEAFF
v_call: TRBV7-9
d_call: -
j_call: TRBJ1-1
clone_size: many

cdr3_nt: TGTGCCAGCAGTGAAGATATCTTGAGACTAGGGGTCGGCACAGATACGCAGTATTTT
cdr3_aa: CASSEDILRLGVGTDTQYF
v_call: TRBV2
d_call: -
j_call: TRBJ2-3
clone_size: many

cdr3_nt: TGTGCCAGCAGTTTAGGACAGGGTAGTCAGCCCCAGCATTTT
cdr3_aa: CASSLGQGSQPQHF
v_call: TRBV28
d_call: TRBD1
j_call: TRBJ1-5
clone_size: many

cdr3_nt: TGTGCCACCAGTGATTGGGGGACAGGGGAGGGTAAGACCCAGTACTTC
cdr3_aa: CATSDWGTGEGKTQYF
v_call: TRBV24-1
d_call: TRBD1
j_call: TRBJ2-5
clone_size: many

cdr3_nt: TGTGCCAGCAGCCCGATACCCCGGGATACGCAGTATTTT
cdr3_aa: CASSPIPRDTQYF
v_call: TRBV9
d_call: -
j_call: TRBJ2-3
clone_size: many

cdr3_nt: TGTGCCAGTAGTATAGGGGGCCTAAACACTGAAGCTTTCTTT
cdr3_aa: CASSIGGLNTEAFF
v_call: TRBV19
d_call: -
j_call: TRBJ1-1
clone_size: many

cdr3_nt: TGTGCCAGCAGTGAAGAAACCAAGCAAGATACGCAGTATTTT
cdr3_aa: CASSEETKQDTQYF
v_call: TRBV6-1
d_call: -
j_call: TRBJ2-3
clone_size: many

cdr3_nt: TGTGCCAGCAGCCAATGGACAGGGAAACCCTACGAGCAGTACTTC
cdr3_aa: CASSQWTGKPYEQYF
v_call: TRBV3-1
d_call: TRBD1
j_call: TRBJ2-7
clone_size: few

cdr3_nt: TGTGCCAGCAGGAACGGACTAGCGGGAGAGTTGGACGAGCAGTACTTC
cdr3_aa: CASRNGLAGELDEQYF
v_call: TRBV28
d_call: TRBD2
j_call: TRBJ2-7
clone_size: -

cdr3_nt: TGTGCCAGCAGTGCAGGACTAGCGGGAGGGCCGGTCGGGTACGAGCAGTACTTC
cdr3_aa: CASSAGLAGGPVGYEQYF
v_call: TRBV6-1
d_call: TRBD2
j_call: TRBJ2-7
clone_size: many

cdr3_nt: TGTGCCAGCCGCCGACAGGGGGGATACACTGAAGCTTTCTTT
cdr3_aa: CASRRQGGYTEAFF
v_call: TRBV2
d_call: TRBD1
j_call: TRBJ1-1
clone_size: -

cdr3_nt: TGTGCCAGCAGCCCATTTGGCGGGTTGTCCTACGAGCAGTACTTC
cdr3_aa: CASSPFGGLSYEQYF
v_call: TRBV11-2
d_call: -
j_call: TRBJ2-7
clone_size: -

cdr3_nt: TGTGCCATCAGTGAGTCGTGGCAGGGGGCGCGGGCTAACTATGGCTACACCTTC
cdr3_aa: CAISESWQGARANYGYTF
v_call: TRBV10-3
d_call: TRBD1
j_call: TRBJ1-2
clone_size: few

cdr3_nt: TGTGCCATCAGTAACCCACGGGGGGGCAGAGGTTCCTACAATGAGCAGTTCTTC
cdr3_aa: CAISNPRGGRGSYNEQFF
v_call: TRBV10-3
d_call: TRBD2
j_call: TRBJ2-1
clone_size: many

cdr3_nt: TGTGCCAGCAGCTTCACGGCAGGGGTGAGCGAGCAGTACTTC
cdr3_aa: CASSFTAGVSEQYF
v_call: TRBV11-2
d_call: -
j_call: TRBJ2-7
clone_size: many

cdr3_nt: TGTGCCAGCAGCTTGGCCCGCAGGGGTGGCACTGAAGCTTTCTTT
cdr3_aa: CASSLARRGGTEAFF
v_call: TRBV5-6
d_call: -
j_call: TRBJ1-1
clone_size: many

cdr3_nt: TGTGCCTGGAGTGCCGGGACAAGAATGAACACTGAAGCTTTCTTT
cdr3_aa: CAWSAGTRMNTEAFF
v_call: TRBV30
d_call: -
j_call: TRBJ1-1
clone_size: -

cdr3_nt: TGTGCCATCAGTATCCCCGACAGGAACACTGAAGCTTTCTTT
cdr3_aa: CAISIPDRNTEAFF
v_call: TRBV10-3
d_call: -
j_call: TRBJ1-1
clone_size: many

cdr3_nt: TGTGCCAGCAGTTTTGGGTATGATGGAAACACCATATATTTT
cdr3_aa: CASSFGYDGNTIYF
v_call: TRBV12-3/TRBV12-4
d_call: -
j_call: TRBJ1-3
clone_size: many

cdr3_nt: TGTGCCAGCACCCCTCGAGGGGACAGTGAAGCTTTCTTT
cdr3_aa: CASTPRGDSEAFF
v_call: TRBV6-1
d_call: TRBD1
j_call: TRBJ1-1
clone_size: -

cdr3_nt: TGTGCCAGCAGCCAAGTCCTGCGCGCGGGAAATCGCTACGAGCAGTACTTC
cdr3_aa: CASSQVLRAGNRYEQYF
v_call: TRBV3-1
d_call: -
j_call: TRBJ2-7
clone_size: many

cdr3_nt: TGTGCCAGCAGTTTTAGGGGACTAGCGGGAGGCAAATCCTACGAGCAGTACTTC
cdr3_aa: CASSFRGLAGGKSYEQYF
v_call: TRBV28
d_call: TRBD2
j_call: TRBJ2-7
clone_size: many

cdr3_nt: TGTGCCAGCAGCCAAGATCCAGGGGACTACGAGCAGTACTTC
cdr3_aa: CASSQDPGDYEQYF
v_call: TRBV3-1
d_call: -
j_call: TRBJ2-7
clone_size: many

cdr3_nt: TGCAGTGCTCCCCCTCCCGGTAAGGGAGACATTCAGTACTTC
cdr3_aa: CSAPPPGKGDIQYF
v_call: TRBV20-1
d_call: -
j_call: TRBJ2-4
clone_size: -

cdr3_nt: TGTGCCAGCAGAAGTAGCGGGATCTCCTACGAGCAGTACTTC
cdr3_aa: CASRSSGISYEQYF
v_call: TRBV12-3/TRBV12-4
d_call: TRBD2
j_call: TRBJ2-7
clone_size: many

cdr3_nt: TGTGCCAGCAGTCCCGCGGTCCCAGATACGCAGTATTTT
cdr3_aa: CASSPAVPDTQYF
v_call: TRBV28
d_call: -
j_call: TRBJ2-3
clone_size: many

cdr3_nt: TGTGCCAGCTCACCGACTAGCGGGAGTGGTAGTGAGCAGTTCTTC
cdr3_aa: CASSPTSGSGSEQFF
v_call: TRBV18
d_call: TRBD2
j_call: TRBJ2-1
clone_size: many

cdr3_nt: TGTGCCAGCAGTGACGGGCCCAACGACGGCTACACCTTC
cdr3_aa: CASSDGPNDGYTF
v_call: TRBV6-4
d_call: -
j_call: TRBJ1-2
clone_size: -

cdr3_nt: TGCAGTGCTAGAGATGGGACAGGTACGGGCTACACCTTC
cdr3_aa: CSARDGTGTGYTF
v_call: TRBV20-1
d_call: TRBD1
j_call: TRBJ1-2
clone_size: -

cdr3_nt: TGTGCCAGCAGCCTTAGGGCCACGAGGCCGGCCAAAAACATTCAGTACTTC
cdr3_aa: CASSLRATRPAKNIQYF
v_call: TRBV28
d_call: -
j_call: TRBJ2-4
clone_size: -

cdr3_nt: TGTGCCAGCAGGCTAAACCCGACTAGCGGGAGAATCTACAATGAGCAGTTCTTC
cdr3_aa: CASRLNPTSGRIYNEQFF
v_call: TRBV12-3/TRBV12-4
d_call: TRBD2
j_call: TRBJ2-1
clone_size: few

cdr3_nt: TGTGCCAGCAGTTCCCCATCGTCCCGGCCCGGGGAGCTGTTTTTT
cdr3_aa: CASSSPSSRPGELFF
v_call: TRBV28
d_call: -
j_call: TRBJ2-2
clone_size: -

cdr3_nt: TGTGCCAGCAGTATTCGGGCGGGTCAGCCCCAGCATTTT
cdr3_aa: CASSIRAGQPQHF
v_call: TRBV27
d_call: -
j_call: TRBJ1-5
clone_size: many

cdr3_nt: TGCAGCGTTGAGGGACAGGGGGGCGATGAGCAGTTCTTC
cdr3_aa: CSVEGQGGDEQFF
v_call: TRBV29-1
d_call: TRBD1
j_call: TRBJ2-1
clone_size: many

cdr3_nt: TGTGCCAGCAGTTTTAACGGTCCTTTAGGGGAGCTGTTTTTT
cdr3_aa: CASSFNGPLGELFF
v_call: TRBV12-3/TRBV12-4
d_call: -
j_call: TRBJ2-2
clone_size: many

cdr3_nt: TGCGCCAGCAGCCCCTGGACTCTAAGGGACAGGGACTACGAGCAGTACTTC
cdr3_aa: CASSPWTLRDRDYEQYF
v_call: TRBV4-1
d_call: TRBD1
j_call: TRBJ2-7
clone_size: -

cdr3_nt: TGTGCCAGCAGCCTGTCGGCAGTGAGCACCGGGGAGCTGTTTTTT
cdr3_aa: CASSLSAVSTGELFF
v_call: TRBV3-1
d_call: -
j_call: TRBJ2-2
clone_size: many

cdr3_nt: TGTGCCAGCAGTTTATCCCGCCGACTAGCGGGATTTTACAATGAGCAGTTCTTC
cdr3_aa: CASSLSRRLAGFYNEQFF
v_call: TRBV28
d_call: TRBD2
j_call: TRBJ2-1
clone_size: many

cdr3_nt: TGTGCCAGCAACAGAGACCCGGGAGCAAACAATGAGCAGTTCTTC
cdr3_aa: CASNRDPGANNEQFF
v_call: TRBV6-2/TRBV6-3
d_call: -
j_call: TRBJ2-1
clone_size: -

cdr3_nt: TGTGCCAGCAGCTTAGTAGGGACCATTAGTCAGCCCCAGCATTTT
cdr3_aa: CASSLVGTISQPQHF
v_call: TRBV7-8
d_call: -
j_call: TRBJ1-5
clone_size: many

cdr3_nt: TGTGCCAGCAGCTTTGCGGGTCGGGAGACCCAGTACTTC
cdr3_aa: CASSFAGRETQYF
v_call: TRBV11-2
d_call: -
j_call: TRBJ2-5
clone_size: many

cdr3_nt: TGTGCCAGCAGCTGGGGTAGCGCCTACGAGCAGTACTTC
cdr3_aa: CASSWGSAYEQYF
v_call: TRBV12-3/TRBV12-4
d_call: -
j_call: TRBJ2-7
clone_size: many

cdr3_nt: TGCGCCAGCAGTGAGCCGAGGACACTAGCGGGATACGAGCAGTACTTC
cdr3_aa: CASSEPRTLAGYEQYF
v_call: TRBV10-2
d_call: TRBD2
j_call: TRBJ2-7
clone_size: many

cdr3_nt: TGTGCCAGTAGCCCCGTAACTGGTAGCTACGAGCAGTACTTC
cdr3_aa: CASSPVTGSYEQYF
v_call: TRBV19
d_call: -
j_call: TRBJ2-7
clone_size: -

cdr3_nt: TGTGCCACCAGTGATCTCACCCTAGCGGGAAGCGCCGATGAGCAGTTCTTC
cdr3_aa: CATSDLTLAGSADEQFF
v_call: TRBV24-1
d_call: TRBD2
j_call: TRBJ2-1
clone_size: many

cdr3_nt: TGCAGCGTTGCTGGGACTAGCGCGTACGAGCAGTACTTC
cdr3_aa: CSVAGTSAYEQYF
v_call: TRBV29-1
d_call: TRBD2
j_call: TRBJ2-7
clone_size: many

cdr3_nt: TGTGCCAGCAGCCCTACAGCGGGTACCCAGTACTTC
cdr3_aa: CASSPTAGTQYF
v_call: TRBV9
d_call: -
j_call: TRBJ2-5
clone_size: many

cdr3_nt: TGCAGTGCTCCTCAGGGCGGGGAGACCCAGTACTTC
cdr3_aa: CSAPQGGETQYF
v_call: TRBV20-1
d_call: -
j_call: TRBJ2-5
clone_size: many

cdr3_nt: TGTGCCTGGAGTGTAATTCCTAGCGGGAGCGCCGGGGAGCTGTTTTTT
cdr3_aa: CAWSVIPSGSAGELFF
v_call: TRBV30
d_call: TRBD2
j_call: TRBJ2-2
clone_size: few

cdr3_nt: TGTGCCAGCAGTTCAAGGACCGGTTCCTACGAGCAGTACTTC
cdr3_aa: CASSSRTGSYEQYF
v_call: TRBV27
d_call: -
j_call: TRBJ2-7
clone_size: medium-sized

cdr3_nt: TGCAGTGCCCCCAGGGGATACGGCAATCAGCCCCAGCATTTT
cdr3_aa: CSAPRGYGNQPQHF
v_call: TRBV20-1
d_call: -
j_call: TRBJ1-5
clone_size: few

cdr3_nt: TGTGCCAGCAGTCCCGTGGGGAGGGGCTATGGCTACACCTTC
cdr3_aa: CASSPVGRGYGYTF
v_call: TRBV28
d_call: -
j_call: TRBJ1-2
clone_size: many

cdr3_nt: TGCAGTGTGGGTCAGCCCCAGCATTTT
cdr3_aa: CSVGQPQHF
v_call: TRBV20-1
d_call: -
j_call: TRBJ1-5
clone_size: many